Listed here is a single T cell receptor beta chain. The antigen it recognizes is unknown. No base qualities exist here, and no much larger clone lies one base off it. The data stem from a study of STAT5B mutations in CD4+ large granular lymphocyte leukemia (dated by TCRdb to between 2022 and 2023). For the study in its entirety: Among healthy controls, the CDR3 'QG' motif was associated with a particular HLA allele. TCRbeta repertoires of CD4+ T-cell large granular lymphocyte leukemia patients were compared with those of healthy blood donors. Flow cytometry performed on FACSCanto II or FACSVerse showed that the purified fractions had more than 95% purity among lymphocytes. Results and caveats for the whole study, not just this receptor: Greater clonality appeared to be present in CD4-sorted patient repertoires than in healthy CD4+ repertoires, and the difference was retained after the putative leukemic clones were removed. Data were not HLA-matched; higher clonality in CD4+ versus CD8+ T-LGLL could reflect the relatively small sample size. TRBV06-family usage was enriched among the top patient clones (8/27) compared with healthy controls (2/35). Main leukemic clonotypes were private to each patient, although roughly 23% appeared at low frequency in other patients' non-leukemic repertoires.

The immunoSEQ assay at survey resolution was applied to genomic DNA for sequencing of TCRbeta rearrangements. On the authors' methods: A lowest detectable productive clonotype frequency of 2.59 x 10-5 was observed in the TCR sequencing data. Analyses included only productive TCRbeta rearrangements, meaning complete and in-frame sequences. The clonality of each sample was calculated as Simpson clonality in the immunoSEQ Analyzer version 3.0. Clones were categorized by frequency as very rare, small, medium, large (1-20%) or hyperexpanded (>20%). Generation probabilities were estimated with OLGA 1.2.3, V-gene circos plots were made with VDJtools, specificities were looked up in VDJdb, and CDR3 motifs were identified with GLIPH. TCRdb stores this immuneACCESS table with in-frame sequences only. Part of the clones is absent; in the studies checked, under half of the shortfall reflects unresolved V genes, and no reason is known for the rest. The V and J calls and clone size come from that table; D and trimming were worked out from the DNA. The sample records some 40,000 clones, around 85% of which are singletons. In total, the top ten clones hold 2.6% of the sample.

Its CDR3 holds 15 amino acids, cysteine through phenylalanine. The retained sequence is limited to the CDR3, 45 bases, with the frame set at the first base. V gives up 2 bases and J gives up 2 bases, and the segment between their germline ends measures 11 bases. The germline V gene specifies SGHRS as CDR1 and YFSETQ as CDR2. The healthy controls were some 36 blood donors, and the buffy coats of these donors were supplied by the Finnish Red Cross blood service. All TCR-sequenced material derived from peripheral blood: patient blood samples and healthy donor buffy coats. Peripheral blood mononuclear cells were isolated by Ficoll-Hypaque gradient centrifugation. CD4+ cells were purified magnetically from the buffy coats of healthy controls. The Gentra Puregene Cell and Tissue kit was used for genomic DNA extraction, and quantification was performed on a Qubit 2.0 fluorometer.

What was sequenced was CD4+ T cells from blood buffy coats. The chain joins TRBV5-1 to TRBJ2-1, with TRBD1 as a weak D call on 5 bases. The clonotype was recovered from a human donor in good health. This receptor has the CDR3 CASSFQAGTYNEQFF. The sequenced DNA: TGCGCCAGCAGCTTCCAAGCAGGGACCTACAATGAGCAGTTCTTC.